Ten or more counts support the clone carrying this TCR beta chain. Antigen unknown. The ends were cut back, 0 bases at V and 4 bases at J, with 7 bases in the middle. This CDR3 contains 14 residues. Germline assignment: CDR1 MNHEY and CDR2 SMNVEV (reference sequence). One entry per CDR3 protein, called by TCRdb with MiXCR from the reads. The sample has fewer than 700,000 distinct CDR3 sequences; roughly 24% are singletons. The data were obtained in a study of T cell repertoires in cytomegalovirus infection. Study as a whole: CMV infection together with matching HLA type was indicated by public TCR beta signatures.

Notes on the study in general: The ex vivo response was dominated by HLA-C-restricted CMV-specific TCR beta clonotypes.

The clonotype was recovered from a human donor in good health (CMV status not recorded). Some clones in this sample may be carry-over from other donors' samples. Material for sequencing was CD8+ T cells from PBMCs. The J gene is TRBJ2-1, the V gene TRBV27, with D uncertain. CDR3 DNA sequence: TGTGCCAGCAGTTTATCGATTAAATACAATGAGCAGTTCTTC. Its translation: CASSLSIKYNEQFF.